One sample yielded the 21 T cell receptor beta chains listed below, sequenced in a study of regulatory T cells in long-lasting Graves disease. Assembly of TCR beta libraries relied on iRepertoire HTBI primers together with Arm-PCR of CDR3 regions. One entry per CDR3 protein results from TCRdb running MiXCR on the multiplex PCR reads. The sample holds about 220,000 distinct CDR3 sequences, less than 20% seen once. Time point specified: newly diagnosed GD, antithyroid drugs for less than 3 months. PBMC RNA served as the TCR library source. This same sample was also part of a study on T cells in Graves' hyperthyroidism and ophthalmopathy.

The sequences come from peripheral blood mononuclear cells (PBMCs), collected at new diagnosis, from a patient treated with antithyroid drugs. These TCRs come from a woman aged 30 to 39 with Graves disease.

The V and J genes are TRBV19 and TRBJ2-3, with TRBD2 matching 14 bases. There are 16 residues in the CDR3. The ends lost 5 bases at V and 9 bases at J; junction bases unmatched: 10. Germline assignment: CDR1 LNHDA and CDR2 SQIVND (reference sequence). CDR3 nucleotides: TGTGCCAGTAGTTTCCGACTAGCGGGAGGGCCGGGGACGCAGTATTTT. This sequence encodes CASSFRLAGGPGTQYF.

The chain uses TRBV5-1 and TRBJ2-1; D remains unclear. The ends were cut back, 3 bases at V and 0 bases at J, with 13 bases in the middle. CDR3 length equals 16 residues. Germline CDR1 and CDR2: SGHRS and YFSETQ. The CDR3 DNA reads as TGCGCCAGCAGCTCTACAGACCCTAGCTCCTACAATGAGCAGTTCTTC. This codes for CASSSTDPSSYNEQFF.

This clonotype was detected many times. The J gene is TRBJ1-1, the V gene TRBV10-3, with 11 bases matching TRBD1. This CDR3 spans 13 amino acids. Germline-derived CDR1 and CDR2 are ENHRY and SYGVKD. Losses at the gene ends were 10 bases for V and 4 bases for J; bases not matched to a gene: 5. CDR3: CATGQGAFTEAFF. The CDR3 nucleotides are TGTGCCACCGGACAGGGGGCTTTCACTGAAGCTTTCTTT.

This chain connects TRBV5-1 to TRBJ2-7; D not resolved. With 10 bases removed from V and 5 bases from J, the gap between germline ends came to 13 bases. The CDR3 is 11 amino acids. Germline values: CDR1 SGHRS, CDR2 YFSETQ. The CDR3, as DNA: TGCGCCGAGTGTCGGCCCGACGAGCAGTACTTC. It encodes CAECRPDEQYF.

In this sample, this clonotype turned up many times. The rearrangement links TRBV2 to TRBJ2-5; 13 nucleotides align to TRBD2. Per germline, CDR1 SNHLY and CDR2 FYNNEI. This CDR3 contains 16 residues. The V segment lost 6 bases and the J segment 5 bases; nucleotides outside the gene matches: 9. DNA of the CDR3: TGTGCCAGCAGACTTACTAGCGGGGGGGCAGGGGAGACCCAGTACTTC. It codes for CASRLTSGGAGETQYF.

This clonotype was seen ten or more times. The CDR3 nucleotides are TGTGCCAGCTGTATCTCTGGGGCCAACGTCCTGACTTTC. Translating gives CASCISGANVLTF. This rearrangement joins TRBV6-1 to TRBJ2-6; D is unclear. This CDR3 has 13 residues. Trimming shortened V by 8 bases and J by 0 bases, and 5 bases separated the two germline ends. The germline V gene has CDR1 MNHNS and CDR2 SASEGT.

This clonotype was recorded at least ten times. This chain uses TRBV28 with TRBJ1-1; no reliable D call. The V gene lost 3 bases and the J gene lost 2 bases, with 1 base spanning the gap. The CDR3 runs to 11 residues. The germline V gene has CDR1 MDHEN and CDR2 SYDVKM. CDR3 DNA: TGTGCCAGCAGTTTCAACACTGAAGCTTTCTTT. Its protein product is CASSFNTEAFF.

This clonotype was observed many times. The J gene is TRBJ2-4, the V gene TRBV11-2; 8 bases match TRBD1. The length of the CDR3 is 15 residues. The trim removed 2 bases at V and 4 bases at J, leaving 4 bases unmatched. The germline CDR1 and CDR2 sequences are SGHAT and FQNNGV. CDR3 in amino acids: CASSLIRGRKNIQYF. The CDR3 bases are TGTGCCAGCAGCTTAATCAGGGGGCGAAAAAACATTCAGTACTTC.

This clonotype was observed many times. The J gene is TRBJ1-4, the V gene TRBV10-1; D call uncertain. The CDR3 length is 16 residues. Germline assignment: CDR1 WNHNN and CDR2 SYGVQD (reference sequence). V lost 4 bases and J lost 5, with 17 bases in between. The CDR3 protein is CASSGPRTDTNEKLFF. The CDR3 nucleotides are TGCGCCAGCAGTGGACCCCGGACGGATACAAATGAAAAACTGTTTTTT.

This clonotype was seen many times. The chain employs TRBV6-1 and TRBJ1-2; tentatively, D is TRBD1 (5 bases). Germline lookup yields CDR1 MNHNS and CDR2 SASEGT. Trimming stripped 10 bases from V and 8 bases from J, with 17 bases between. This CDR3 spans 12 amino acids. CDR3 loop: CANSGETGGYTF. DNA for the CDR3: TGTGCCAACTCGGGGGAGACGGGCGGCTACACCTTC.

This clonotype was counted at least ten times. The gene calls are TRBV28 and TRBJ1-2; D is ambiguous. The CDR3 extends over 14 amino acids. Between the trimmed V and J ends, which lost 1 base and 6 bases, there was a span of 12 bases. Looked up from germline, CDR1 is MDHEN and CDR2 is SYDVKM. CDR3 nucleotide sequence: TGTGCCAGCAGTTTATTAGGCCTCGAGGATGGCTACACCTTC. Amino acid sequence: CASSLLGLEDGYTF.

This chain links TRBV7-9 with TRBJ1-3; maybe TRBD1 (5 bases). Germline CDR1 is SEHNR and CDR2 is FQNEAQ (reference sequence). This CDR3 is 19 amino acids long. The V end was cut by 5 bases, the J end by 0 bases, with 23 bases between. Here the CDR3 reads CASSPQGLSSHFSGNTIYF. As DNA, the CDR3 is TGTGCCAGCAGCCCTCAGGGACTAAGCTCCCATTTCTCTGGAAACACCATATATTTT.

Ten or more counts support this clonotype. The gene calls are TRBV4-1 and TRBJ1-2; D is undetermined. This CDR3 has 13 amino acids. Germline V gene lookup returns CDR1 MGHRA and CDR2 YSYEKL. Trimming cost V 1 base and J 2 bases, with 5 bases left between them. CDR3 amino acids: CASSQVANYGYTF. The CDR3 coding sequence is TGCGCCAGCAGCCAAGTGGCCAACTATGGCTACACCTTC.

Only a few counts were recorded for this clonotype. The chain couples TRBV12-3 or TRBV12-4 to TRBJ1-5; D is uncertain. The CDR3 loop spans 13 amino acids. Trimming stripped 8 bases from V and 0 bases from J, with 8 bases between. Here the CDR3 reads CASVQDSNQPQHF. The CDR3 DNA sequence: TGTGCCAGCGTCCAGGATAGCAATCAGCCCCAGCATTTT.

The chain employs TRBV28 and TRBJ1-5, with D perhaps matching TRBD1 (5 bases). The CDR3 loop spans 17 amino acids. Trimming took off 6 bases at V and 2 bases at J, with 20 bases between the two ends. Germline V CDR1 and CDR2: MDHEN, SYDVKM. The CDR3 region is CASREGRSWGGNQPQHF. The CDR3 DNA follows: TGTGCCAGCAGGGAGGGACGGTCCTGGGGTGGCAATCAGCCCCAGCATTTT.

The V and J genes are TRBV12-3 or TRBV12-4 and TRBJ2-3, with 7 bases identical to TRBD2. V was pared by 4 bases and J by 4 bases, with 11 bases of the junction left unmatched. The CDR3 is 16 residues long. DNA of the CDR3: TGTGCCAGCAGTTCCTGGACTAGTCCGGTTGCAGATACGCAGTATTTT. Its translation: CASSSWTSPVADTQYF.

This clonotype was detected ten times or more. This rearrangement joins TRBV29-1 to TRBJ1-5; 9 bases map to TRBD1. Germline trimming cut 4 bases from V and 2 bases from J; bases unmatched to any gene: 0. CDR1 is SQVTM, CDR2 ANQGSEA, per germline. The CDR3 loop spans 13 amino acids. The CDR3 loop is CSVGDRGNQPQHF. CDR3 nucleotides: TGCAGCGTTGGGGACAGGGGCAATCAGCCCCAGCATTTT.

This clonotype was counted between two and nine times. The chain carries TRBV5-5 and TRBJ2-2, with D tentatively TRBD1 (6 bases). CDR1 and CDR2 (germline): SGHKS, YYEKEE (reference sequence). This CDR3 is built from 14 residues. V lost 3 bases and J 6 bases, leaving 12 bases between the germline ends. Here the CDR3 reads CASSWIQGSGELFF. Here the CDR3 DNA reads TGTGCCAGCAGCTGGATACAGGGTTCCGGGGAGCTGTTTTTT. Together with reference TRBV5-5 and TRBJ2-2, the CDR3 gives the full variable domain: DAGVTQSPTHLIKTRGQQVTLRCSPISGHKSVSWYQQVLGQGPQFIFQYYEKEERGRGNFPDRFSARQFPNYSSELNVNALLLGDSALYLCASSWIQGSGELFFGEGSRLTVL.

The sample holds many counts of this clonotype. The CDR3 coding sequence is TGTGCCAGCTCACCCGACACAGATACGCAGTATTTT. Translation gives CASSPDTDTQYF. The V and J genes are TRBV18 and TRBJ2-3; D is ambiguous. Germline V gene sequence: CDR1 KGHSH, CDR2 LQKENI. The CDR3 length is 12 residues. The germline V and J ends were trimmed by 3 bases and 2 bases, with 3 bases remaining between them.

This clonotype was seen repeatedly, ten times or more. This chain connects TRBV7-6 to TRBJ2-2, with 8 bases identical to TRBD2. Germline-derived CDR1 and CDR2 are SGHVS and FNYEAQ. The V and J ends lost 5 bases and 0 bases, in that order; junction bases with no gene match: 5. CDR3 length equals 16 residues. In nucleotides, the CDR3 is TGTGCCAGCAGCACCACTAGCGGAACGAACACCGGGGAGCTGTTTTTT. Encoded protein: CASSTTSGTNTGELFF.

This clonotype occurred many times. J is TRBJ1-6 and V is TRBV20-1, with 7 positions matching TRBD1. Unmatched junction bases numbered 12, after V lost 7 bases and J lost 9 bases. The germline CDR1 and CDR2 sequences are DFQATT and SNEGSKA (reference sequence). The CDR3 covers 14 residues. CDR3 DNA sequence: TGCAGTGTTGGGGGGACAGCTCGTCGTTCACCCCTCCACTTT. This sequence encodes CSVGGTARRSPLHF.